One sample yielded the 3 T cell receptor beta chains listed below, sequenced in a study of blood T cell repertoires in COVID-19. Profiled with immunoSEQ multiplex PCR; TCRdb holds only in-frame clones, not every one. The sample records 180,000 or so clones, around 80% being singletons. Material: peripheral blood. The origin of the receptors is a woman between 65 and 79 years old with acute or convalescent COVID-19.

CDR3 amino acids: CASSQGRGLYNEQFF. The CDR3 DNA reads TGTGCCAGCAGCCAAGGCAGGGGGCTTTACAATGAGCAGTTCTTC. The J gene is TRBJ2-1, the V gene TRBV3-1 (or the pseudogene TRBV3-2); TRBD1 agrees at 8 bases. J gave up 4 bases and V 1 base, and 3 bases lay outside the gene matches. CDR3 length equals 15 residues. Germline V lookup: CDR1 LGHDT, CDR2 YNNKEL (reference sequence).

The chain recombines TRBV6-5 with TRBJ1-2; the match to TRBD1 covers 7 bases. Germline CDR1 is MNHEY and CDR2 is SVGAGI. This CDR3 region has 13 residues. The V gene end was trimmed by 6 bases and the J gene end by 4 bases; junction bases not matched to a gene: 5. The CDR3 is CASRSGTVYGYTF. The CDR3, as DNA: TGTGCCAGCAGATCCGGGACAGTCTATGGCTACACCTTC.

V is TRBV5-1 and J is TRBJ2-7, with a weak D call TRBD2 (6 bases). The CDR3 is 15 amino acids. Germline-derived CDR1 and CDR2 are SGHRS and YFSETQ. Trimming pared 4 bases from V and 4 bases from J, leaving 18 bases between. The CDR3, as DNA: TGCGCCAGCAGCCTGACTAGTCTGAGCCCGTACGAGCAGTACTTC. This encodes CASSLTSLSPYEQYF.